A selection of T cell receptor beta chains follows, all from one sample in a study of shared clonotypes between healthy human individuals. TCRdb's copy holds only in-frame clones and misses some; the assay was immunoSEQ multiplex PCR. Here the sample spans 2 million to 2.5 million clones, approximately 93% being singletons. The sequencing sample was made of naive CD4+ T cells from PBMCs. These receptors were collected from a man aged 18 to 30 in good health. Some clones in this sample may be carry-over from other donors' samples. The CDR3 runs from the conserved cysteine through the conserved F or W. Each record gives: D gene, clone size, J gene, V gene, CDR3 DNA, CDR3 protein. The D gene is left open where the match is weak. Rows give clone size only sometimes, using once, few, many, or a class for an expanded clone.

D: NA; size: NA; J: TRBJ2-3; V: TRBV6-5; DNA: TGTGCCAGCAGGCCCCCCGGCACAGATACGCAGTATTTT; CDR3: CASRPPGTDTQYF
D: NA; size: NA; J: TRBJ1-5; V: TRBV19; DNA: TGTGCCAGTACAGAGAGAAGCAATCAGCCCCAGCATTTT; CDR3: CASTERSNQPQHF
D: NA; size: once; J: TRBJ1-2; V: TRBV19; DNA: TGTGCCAGTAGTATTAAGGCGGTTGGCTATGGCTACACCTTC; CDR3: CASSIKAVGYGYTF
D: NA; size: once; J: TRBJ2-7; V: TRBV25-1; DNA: TGTGCCAGCAGTGCCCTCTACGAGCAGTACTTC; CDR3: CASSALYEQYF
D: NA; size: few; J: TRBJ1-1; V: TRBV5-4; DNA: TGTGCCAGCAGCATCTGGACAGCTGAAGCTTTCTTT; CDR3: CASSIWTAEAFF
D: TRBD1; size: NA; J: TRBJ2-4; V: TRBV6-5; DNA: TGTGCCAGCAGCCGAGGGGGCATAGGCATTCAGTACTTC; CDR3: CASSRGGIGIQYF
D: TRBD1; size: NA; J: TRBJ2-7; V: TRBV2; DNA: TGTGCCAGCAAAAACCGGGACAGGAGCTACGAGCAGTACTTC; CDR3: CASKNRDRSYEQYF
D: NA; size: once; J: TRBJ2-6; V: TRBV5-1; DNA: TGCGCCAGCAGCTTGAAGGCAGGGGTTGCTGGGGCCAACGTCCTGACTTTC; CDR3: CASSLKAGVAGANVLTF
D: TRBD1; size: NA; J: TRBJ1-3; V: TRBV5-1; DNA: TGCGCCAGCAGCTCGGAACCGGGACAGGGTATCGGAAACACCATATATTTT; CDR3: CASSSEPGQGIGNTIYF
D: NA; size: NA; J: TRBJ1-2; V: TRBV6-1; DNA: TGTGCCAGCAATTGGGCAGGGCCCTATGGCTACACCTTC; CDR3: CASNWAGPYGYTF
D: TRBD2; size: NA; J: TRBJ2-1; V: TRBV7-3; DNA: TGTGCCAGCAGCTTAAGGACTAGCGGGAGGTGGGACAATGAGCAGTTCTTC; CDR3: CASSLRTSGRWDNEQFF
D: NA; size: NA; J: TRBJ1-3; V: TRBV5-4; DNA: TGTGCCAGCAGCTTCGGAAGGAACACCATATATTTT; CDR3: CASSFGRNTIYF
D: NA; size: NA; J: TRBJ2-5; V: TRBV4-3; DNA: TGCGCCAGCAGCCGAAAAAAAGCCCAGGAAGAGACCCAGTACTTC; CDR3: CASSRKKAQEETQYF
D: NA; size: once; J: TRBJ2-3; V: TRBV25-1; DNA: TGTGCCAGCAGTGAATTGTTCCAGGTTGACACAGATACGCAGTATTTT; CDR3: CASSELFQVDTDTQYF
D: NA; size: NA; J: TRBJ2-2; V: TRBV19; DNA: TGTGCCAGTAGTAACCCCGGGCAGGCCAGGACCGGGGAGCTGTTTTTT; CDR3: CASSNPGQARTGELFF
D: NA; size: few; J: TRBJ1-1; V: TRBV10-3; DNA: TGTGCCATCAGTGAGTCGACAGGCAGCACTGAAGCTTTCTTT; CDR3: CAISESTGSTEAFF
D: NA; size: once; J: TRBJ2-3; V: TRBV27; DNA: TGTGCCAGCAGATTACAGGGCCCCACAGATACGCAGTATTTT; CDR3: CASRLQGPTDTQYF